This record covers a single T cell receptor (beta chain). Its antigen is unknown. The CDR3 spans 14 residues. The germline gives CDR1 WNHNN, CDR2 SYGVQD (reference sequence). The V gene lost 3 bases and the J gene lost 2 bases, with 10 bases spanning the gap. This specimen belongs to a study of shared clonotypes between healthy human individuals. Study-level results: Only blood was sampled; tissue repertoires likely differ.

Splitting of each subset's genomic DNA was done evenly across several immunoSEQ plates. The data were produced by immunoSEQ multiplex PCR, yet TCRdb's version contains in-frame clones alone and is incomplete. The sample has about 750,000 clones, around 92% seen once. The naive CD8 subset, CD45RO-negative cells positively selected for CCR7, excluded terminally differentiated effector memory CD45RA+ cells. Those who donated were healthy HIV-negative adults, with no recent acute infections or vaccinations reported. This TCR derives from a man between 25 and 39 years old in good health. Input material: naive CD8+ T cells sorted from blood. The genes are TRBV10-1 and TRBJ2-5; the D gene is possibly TRBD1 (5 bases). CDR3 amino acids: CASSDLQGQETQYF. The CDR3, as DNA: TGCGCCAGCAGTGACCTCCAGGGTCAAGAGACCCAGTACTTC.